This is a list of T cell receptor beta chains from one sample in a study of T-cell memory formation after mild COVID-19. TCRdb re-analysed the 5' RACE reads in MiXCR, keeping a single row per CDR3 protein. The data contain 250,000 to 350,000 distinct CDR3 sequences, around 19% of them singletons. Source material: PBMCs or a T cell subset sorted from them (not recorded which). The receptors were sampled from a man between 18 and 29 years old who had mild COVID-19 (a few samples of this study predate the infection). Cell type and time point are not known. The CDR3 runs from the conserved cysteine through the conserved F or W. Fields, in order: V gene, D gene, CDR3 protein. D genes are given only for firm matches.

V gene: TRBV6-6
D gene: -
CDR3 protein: CATIGGRTGTEAFF

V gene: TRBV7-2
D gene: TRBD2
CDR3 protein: CASSLHGGADTQYF

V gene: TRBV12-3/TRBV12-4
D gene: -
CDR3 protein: CASSLETPVQPQHF

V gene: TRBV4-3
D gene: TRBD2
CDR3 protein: CASSQDPSGGYNEQFF

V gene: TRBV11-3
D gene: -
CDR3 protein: CASSLVLGGTTGELFF

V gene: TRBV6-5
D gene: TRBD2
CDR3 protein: CASTENPRLAGPYEQYF

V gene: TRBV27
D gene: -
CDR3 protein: CASSLRIRTGELFF

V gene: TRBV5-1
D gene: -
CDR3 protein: CASSLVGGFSETQYF

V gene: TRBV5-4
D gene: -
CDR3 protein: CASSSVANTEAFF

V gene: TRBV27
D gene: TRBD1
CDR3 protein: CASMKGARTKNIQYF

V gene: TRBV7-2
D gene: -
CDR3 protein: CASRPQADTQYF

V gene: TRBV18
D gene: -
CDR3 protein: CASSPRSGGQPQHF

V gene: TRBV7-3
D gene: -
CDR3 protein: CASSGGEGTEAFF

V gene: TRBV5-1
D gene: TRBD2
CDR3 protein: CASSRGGLAGGFPPEQFF

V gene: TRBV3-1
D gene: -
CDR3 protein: CASSQGPGAVQPQHF

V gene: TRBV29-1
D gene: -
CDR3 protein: CSVDRGGEQFF

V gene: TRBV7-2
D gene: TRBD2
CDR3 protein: CASSLERGNTQYF

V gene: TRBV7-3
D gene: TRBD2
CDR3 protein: CASSFTGTSTGNEQFF

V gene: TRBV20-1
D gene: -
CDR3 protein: CSARDRLEGYTF

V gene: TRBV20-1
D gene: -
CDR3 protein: CSADRETTEAFF